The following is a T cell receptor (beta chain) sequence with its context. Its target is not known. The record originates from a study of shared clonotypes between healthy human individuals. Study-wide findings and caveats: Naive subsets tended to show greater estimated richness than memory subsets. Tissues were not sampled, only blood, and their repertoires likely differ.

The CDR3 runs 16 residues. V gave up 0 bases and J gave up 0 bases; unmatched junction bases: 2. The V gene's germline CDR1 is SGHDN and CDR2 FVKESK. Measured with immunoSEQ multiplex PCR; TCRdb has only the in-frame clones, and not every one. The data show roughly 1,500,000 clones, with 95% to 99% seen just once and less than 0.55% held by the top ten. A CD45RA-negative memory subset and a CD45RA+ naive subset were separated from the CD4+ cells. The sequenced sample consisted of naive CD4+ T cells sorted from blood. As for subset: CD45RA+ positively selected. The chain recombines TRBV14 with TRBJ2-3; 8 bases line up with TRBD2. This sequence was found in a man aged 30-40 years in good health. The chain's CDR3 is CASSQDPSGSTDTQYF. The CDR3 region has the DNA TGTGCCAGCAGCCAAGACCCTAGCGGGAGCACAGATACGCAGTATTTT.